A selection of T cell receptor beta chains follows, all from one sample in a study of cytomegalovirus exposure and HLA in healthy donors. Clones were read by immunoSEQ multiplex PCR, and TCRdb kept only the in-frame ones, dropping some. The sample holds approximately 140,000 clones, around 90% seen once. Sequenced input: PBMCs. These receptors all come from a man aged 18 to 29 in good health and CMV-seropositive. The CDR3 runs from the conserved cysteine through the conserved F or W. A D gene is named only where the DNA matches it firmly. Part of the rows lack a size; the others show once, few, many or a class for expanded clones.

size	V	D	J	CDR3	DNA
NA	TRBV28	NA	TRBJ1-1	CASSPQGEARGTEAFF	TGTGCCAGCAGTCCCCAAGGGGAGGCGAGGGGAACTGAAGCTTTCTTT
NA	TRBV2	TRBD1	TRBJ2-1	CASSKTGGPYNEQFF	TGTGCCAGCAGTAAAACAGGGGGTCCCTACAATGAGCAGTTCTTC
NA	TRBV6-6	TRBD2	TRBJ2-3	CASSHGTTSTDTQYF	TGTGCCAGCAGTCATGGGACTACTAGCACAGATACGCAGTATTTT
once	TRBV11-2	TRBD1	TRBJ1-5	CASSADRDQPQHF	TGTGCCAGCAGCGCAGACAGGGATCAGCCCCAGCATTTT
few	TRBV2	TRBD2	TRBJ2-1	CASSGLLGTSAYNEQFF	TGTGCCAGCAGTGGACTTTTAGGGACTAGCGCATACAATGAGCAGTTCTTC
NA	TRBV15	NA	TRBJ1-2	CATSRDRGGYGYTF	TGTGCCACCAGCAGAGATAGGGGGGGCTATGGCTACACCTTC
NA	TRBV5-1	NA	TRBJ2-3	CASSLDRADTQYF	TGCGCCAGCAGCTTGGACCGTGCGGATACGCAGTATTTT
NA	TRBV21-1	NA	TRBJ1-5	CASSNLDRDGQPQHF	TGTGCCAGCAGCAATCTGGACAGGGATGGTCAGCCCCAGCATTTT
NA	TRBV7-2	TRBD2	TRBJ2-3	CASSSSGRAPDTQYF	TGTGCCAGCAGCTCTAGCGGGAGGGCCCCAGATACGCAGTATTTT
few	TRBV10-2	NA	TRBJ1-1	CASSAGFIPEAFF	TGCGCCAGCAGTGCAGGGTTTATCCCTGAAGCTTTCTTT